The sequence of this T cell receptor beta chain was determined in a study of blood T cell repertoires in COVID-19. Study as a whole: Acute-phase and convalescent COVID-19 samples originated in the United States, Italy and Spain. T cells, B-cell-depleted T cells, or PBMCs provided the cDNA or gDNA that served as material.

V was shortened by 4 bases and J by 6 bases, with 10 bases between the two germline ends. CDR1 is SGHAT and CDR2 is FQNNGV in the germline V gene. The CDR3 runs 14 residues. Methods used by the authors: How many nucleated cells were present was estimated from reference gene primer amplification. Repertoires were generated with immunoSEQ multiplex PCR, while TCRdb's copy carries only in-frame clones and drops some. V and J calls plus clone size are reproduced from that table; the DNA served to infer D and trimming. The sample records about 240,000 clones, more than 70% being singletons. Source material: peripheral blood. The clonotype was recovered from a man older than 75 with acute or convalescent COVID-19. The chain uses TRBV11-2 and TRBJ1-6; D is perhaps TRBD1 (6 bases). The CDR3 here is CASSSGTSNSPLHF. CDR3 coding DNA: TGTGCCAGCAGCTCCGGGACAAGTAATTCACCCCTCCACTTT.